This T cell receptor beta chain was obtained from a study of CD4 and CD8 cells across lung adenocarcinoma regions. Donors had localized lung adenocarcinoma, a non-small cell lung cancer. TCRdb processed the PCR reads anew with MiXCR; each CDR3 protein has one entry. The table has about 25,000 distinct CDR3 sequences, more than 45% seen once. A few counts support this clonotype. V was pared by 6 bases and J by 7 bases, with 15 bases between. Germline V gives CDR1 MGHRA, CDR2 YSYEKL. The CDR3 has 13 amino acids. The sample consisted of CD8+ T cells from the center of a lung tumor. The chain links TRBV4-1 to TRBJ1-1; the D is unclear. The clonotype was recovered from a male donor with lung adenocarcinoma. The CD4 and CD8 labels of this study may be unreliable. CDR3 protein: CASRRTLEGEAFF. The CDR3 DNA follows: TGCGCCAGCAGACGGACGCTAGAGGGTGAAGCTTTCTTT.